This TCR beta chain was recorded in a study of Tregs in tolerant kidney transplant recipients. Whole-study results and caveats: Activated donor B cell expansion appeared to reveal the most relevant donor-specific TCRbeta repertoire. Few patients were studied, so findings need validation in larger groups. For some patients, primers changed over time, blocking nucleotide-level comparison.

Clones were read by immunoSEQ multiplex PCR, and TCRdb kept only the in-frame ones, dropping some. Reported are some 29,000 clones; the ten largest clones contain 1.8%. Unmatched junction bases numbered 10, after V lost 4 bases and J lost 7 bases. CDR3 length equals 14 residues. CDR1 and CDR2 from the germline V gene are GTSNPN and SVGIG (reference sequence). About this clone itself: Its matching antigen is unknown. The read falls 3 residues short of the CDR3 end, and the missing part is taken from the germline J gene.

Recipients received nonmyeloablative bone marrow transplants from related graft donors, with transient mixed chimerism. CD4+CD25+CD127- Tregs, CD4+CD25- non-Tregs, CD4 and CD8 cells were sorted. The source was CD4+ T cells from blood (PBMCs), collected 24 months after the transplant. This sequence was found in a human patient who received a combined kidney and bone marrow transplant. A share of the T cells may be of graft donor origin. V usage is TRBV30 and J usage is TRBJ1-2; 9 bases agree with TRBD1. The part of the CDR3 DNA that was read is TGTGCCTGGAATCCGGGACAGGGATTCGGTGGC. Translated, it gives CAWNPGQGFGG. The entire CDR3 protein reads CAWNPGQGFGGYTF.